The 24 T cell receptor beta chains in this list originate from one sample, sequenced in a study of T cells generated in artificial thymic organoids. Their recognized antigens are unknown. Artificial thymic organoids aggregated human hematopoietic stem and progenitor cells with human DLL1-expressing MS5 murine stromal cells. The seeding cells were CD34+CD3- hematopoietic stem and progenitor cells purified by FACS to remove T cells. Semi-nested PCR with reverse primers in the TRAC or TRBC constant regions amplified each chain separately. MiXCR, applied by TCRdb to the 5' RACE reads, yields one record per CDR3 protein. The sample lists fewer than 5,500 distinct CDR3 sequences; about 25% were seen once. The sample was naive CD8+ T cells grown in artificial thymic organoids from cord blood stem and progenitor cells. Subset in this sample: CD3+TCRalphabeta+CD8SP T cells; for blood, CD45RO-CCR7+ naive CD8+ T cells. All receptors derive from a human donor who gave cord blood stem cells for thymic organoid culture, a cardiac surgery patient who gave postnatal thymus, or a blood donor (not recorded which).

The chain carries TRBV9 and TRBJ2-3, with 8 positions matching TRBD2. CDR3 length: 14 amino acids. J was trimmed by 5 bases and V by 3 bases; bases with no gene match: 5. CDR1 is SGDLS and CDR2 is YYNGEE in the germline V gene. CDR3 sequence (DNA): TGTGCCAGCAGCGCCCGGGGGGGCGGAGATACGCAGTATTTT. Protein product: CASSARGGGDTQYF.

This chain connects TRBV4-3 to TRBJ2-1; the D gene could be TRBD1 or TRBD2 (5 bases each). Trimming pared 2 bases from V and 5 bases from J, leaving 19 bases between. The germline V gene has CDR1 LGHNA and CDR2 YSLEER. This CDR3 is 17 amino acids long. The DNA of the CDR3 is TGCGCCAGCAGCCAATGGGCATGGAGGACAAGGGACAATGAGCAGTTCTTC. Translating it yields CASSQWAWRTRDNEQFF.

This clonotype counts as medium-sized. The chain has TRBV3-1 and TRBJ1-5; unclear D gene. Germline V CDR1 and CDR2: LGHDT, YNNKEL (reference sequence). CDR3 size: 14 residues. Trimming removed 4 bases from V and 0 bases from J, with 7 bases in between. The CDR3 region has the DNA TGTGCCAGCAGCCCGGGCCTTAGCAATCAGCCCCAGCATTTT. It translates to CASSPGLSNQPQHF. Full variable domain (remainder filled in from reference TRBV3-1 and TRBJ1-5): DTAVSQTPKYLVTQMGNDKSIKCEQNLGHDTMYWYKQDSKKFLKIMFSYNNKELIINETVPNRFSPKSPDKAHLNLHINSLELGDSAVYFCASSPGLSNQPQHFGDGTRLSIL.

This clonotype occurred many times. The chain recombines TRBV12-3 or TRBV12-4 with TRBJ2-1; D is uncertain. Deletions cut 6 bases from V and 4 bases from J, with 13 bases between. The CDR3 length is 14 residues. CDR3 residues: CASSPLVFYNEQFF. Written as DNA, the CDR3 is TGTGCCAGCAGCCCCCTCGTCTTTTACAATGAGCAGTTCTTC.

This clonotype is classed as medium-sized. The chain couples TRBV4-3 to TRBJ2-1; D is possibly TRBD2 (6 bases). Trimming left V 3 bases short and J 0 bases short, with 9 bases between. Germline CDR1 is LGHNA and CDR2 is YSLEER. The CDR3 runs 15 residues. The CDR3, as DNA: TGCGCCAGCAGCCAGGGGCGGGGCTCCTACAATGAGCAGTTCTTC. Protein sequence: CASSQGRGSYNEQFF.

Worth noting for this clonotype: One junction end disagrees with the germline gene, perhaps due to a read error. The J gene is TRBJ2-3, the V gene TRBV4-3; D gene ambiguous. The CDR3 is 19 residues long. The germline gives CDR1 LGHNA, CDR2 YSLEER. The CDR3 region has the DNA TGCTCCAGCAGCCAAGATGGCCCTCTCGCTAGTCACTCCACAGATACGCAGTATTTT. It translates to CSSSQDGPLASHSTDTQYF.

This clonotype rates as medium-sized. The rearrangement uses TRBV27 and TRBJ1-6; D perhaps matches TRBD1 (5 bases). The CDR3 loop spans 15 amino acids. Deletions cut 1 base from V and 7 bases from J, with 11 bases between. Germline CDR1 and CDR2: MNHEY and SMNVEV (reference sequence). The CDR3 DNA follows: TGTGCCAGCAGTTTATGGGGCCTAGGGAATTCACCCCTCCACTTT. Translation gives CASSLWGLGNSPLHF.

By proportion, this clonotype is medium-sized (0.01 to 0.1%). The chain is built from TRBV27 and TRBJ1-5; D uncertain. The length of the CDR3 is 14 residues. Germline V gene data show CDR1 as MNHEY and CDR2 as SMNVEV (reference sequence). V was cut by 0 bases and J by 0 bases, with 3 bases left in between. The chain's CDR3 is CASSLSDSNQPQHF. The DNA of the CDR3 is TGTGCCAGCAGTTTATCGGATAGCAATCAGCCCCAGCATTTT.

This clonotype appeared a few times. With a much larger clone just one base away, this may be a read error. The chain couples TRBV7-6 to TRBJ2-5, with a possible D match to TRBD1 (7 bases). Trimming took 2 bases from V and 1 from J, leaving 14 bases between them. Germline CDR1 is SGHVS and CDR2 is FNYEAQ. This CDR3 region has 16 residues. CDR3 loop: CASSLWGTAGQETQYF. CDR3 DNA sequence: TGTGCCAGCAGCTTATGGGGGACAGCGGGCCAAGAGACCCAGTACTTC. The variable domain in full, with the rest retrieved from reference TRBV7-6 and TRBJ2-5, is GAGVSQSPRYKVTKRGQDVALRCDPISGHVSLYWYRQALGQGPEFLTYFNYEAQQDKSGLPNDRFSAERPEGSISTLTIQRTEQRDSAMYRCASSLWGTAGQETQYFGPGTRLLVL.

Judged by abundance, this clonotype is medium-sized. This rearrangement joins TRBV4-2 to TRBJ2-7; TRBD1 is a possible D gene (6 bases). Germline loops: CDR1 LGHNA, CDR2 YNFKEQ. CDR3 length equals 16 residues. Trimming pared 0 bases from V and 1 base from J, leaving 13 bases between. For the CDR3, the DNA is TGTGCCAGCAGCCAAGATCGGGCAGGGGCGTCCTACGAGCAGTACTTC. Its translation: CASSQDRAGASYEQYF.

V is TRBV7-6 and J is TRBJ2-7; D remains unclear. The germline V gene encodes CDR1 SGHVS and CDR2 FNYEAQ. V lost 4 bases, J lost 2 bases, and 3 bases lay in between. There are 11 residues in the CDR3. CDR3: CASSSTYEQYF. The CDR3 DNA follows: TGTGCCAGCAGCTCCACCTACGAGCAGTACTTC.

In the case of this clonotype: A clone one base away is much larger, so this may be a read error. This chain links TRBV20-1 with TRBJ1-2, with D maybe TRBD1 (5 bases). This CDR3 is 11 amino acids long. Germline values: CDR1 DFQATT, CDR2 SNEGSKA (reference sequence). The V and J ends lost 8 bases and 7 bases respectively, with 14 bases between them. The CDR3 reads CSTHRQFGYTF. The CDR3 DNA follows: TGCAGTACTCATCGACAGTTTGGCTACACCTTC.

CDR3 nucleotide sequence: TGTGCCAGCAGTCCCAGGGGATGCACCGGGGAGCTGTTTTTT. Its protein product is CASSPRGCTGELFF. The chain has TRBV12-3 or TRBV12-4 and TRBJ2-2, with a possible D match to TRBD1 (6 bases). There are 14 residues in the CDR3. Trimming pared 5 bases from V and 4 bases from J, leaving 11 bases between.

By proportion, this clonotype is medium-sized. This chain uses TRBV7-3 with TRBJ1-1; 10 bases line up with TRBD1. V lost 5 bases to trimming and J lost 4 bases; unmatched junction nucleotides: 13. Germline V CDR1 and CDR2: SGHTA, FQGTGA. The CDR3 extends over 17 amino acids. CDR3 loop: CASSPGQGPILLTEAFF. The DNA of the CDR3 is TGTGCCAGCAGCCCGGGACAGGGGCCGATCCTCCTCACTGAAGCTTTCTTT.

By its share, this clonotype is medium-sized. The genes are TRBV5-1 and TRBJ2-2, with 9 bases identical to TRBD2. Germline CDR1 reads SGHRS; CDR2 reads YFSETQ. The length of the CDR3 is 17 residues. V lost 4 bases to trimming and J lost 2 bases; unmatched junction nucleotides: 9. The CDR3 DNA follows: TGCGCCAGCAGCCCCTTCCCGACTAGCGGAAACACCGGGGAGCTGTTTTTT. It yields the protein CASSPFPTSGNTGELFF.

By proportion, this clonotype is large. V usage is TRBV10-3 and J usage is TRBJ2-7; no firm D call. This CDR3 has 12 amino acids. V lost 5 bases to trimming and J lost 0 bases, with 5 bases between them. Germline V gives CDR1 ENHRY, CDR2 SYGVKD. CDR3 in amino acids: CAISLCSYEQYF. The CDR3 region has the DNA TGTGCCATCAGTCTTTGCTCCTACGAGCAGTACTTC.

With respect to this clonotype: One end of the junction is discordant with germline, which a read error may explain. V usage is TRBV12-3 or TRBV12-4 and J usage is TRBJ2-4; D gene ambiguous. The CDR3 extends over 13 amino acids. The CDR3, as DNA: TGTGCCTGCAGTTTAGTACGGGTCGGGATTCAGTACTTC. Protein: CACSLVRVGIQYF.

This clonotype rates as medium-sized. V and J are TRBV6-2 or TRBV6-3 and TRBJ2-3; D may be TRBD1 (5 bases). The germline gives CDR1 MNHEY, CDR2 SVGEGT. The V end was cut by 4 bases, the J end by 7 bases, with 12 bases between. The CDR3 contains 13 residues. The CDR3 region has the DNA TGTGCCAGCAGTTTCAGGGTCGCGAATACGCAGTATTTT. Its translation is CASSFRVANTQYF.

V is TRBV18 and J is TRBJ1-5; 12 bases agree with TRBD1. This CDR3 contains 16 residues. CDR1 and CDR2 from the germline V gene are KGHSH and LQKENI. With 5 bases clipped from V and 0 bases from J, the junction kept 2 bases outside the gene matches. The CDR3 sequence is CASSMGQGASNQPQHF. In DNA, the CDR3 is TGTGCCAGCTCAATGGGACAGGGGGCTAGCAATCAGCCCCAGCATTTT.

The table lists this clonotype with a few counts. With a much larger clone just one base away, this may be a read error. The rearrangement uses TRBV9 and TRBJ2-5; either TRBD1 or TRBD2 may fit D (6 bases each). This CDR3 has 13 residues. V lost 3 bases to trimming and J lost 3 bases, with 9 bases between them. In germline, CDR1 is SGDLS, CDR2 YYNGEE. CDR3 in amino acids: CASSGGGKETQYF. The DNA for the CDR3 is TGTGCCAGCAGCGGAGGGGGGAAAGAGACCCAGTACTTC.

This clonotype counts as medium-sized. Here the CDR3 DNA reads TGTGCCAGCAGCGAGAGGACTTGGGGGAGCTGCTCCTACGAGCAGTACTTC. Protein: CASSERTWGSCSYEQYF. The genes are TRBV13 and TRBJ2-7; D tentatively fits TRBD1 or TRBD2 (5 bases each). The CDR3 has 17 residues. Trimming removed 5 bases from V and 0 bases from J, with 20 bases in between. Germline V gives CDR1 PRHDT, CDR2 FYEKMQ (reference sequence). The entire variable domain, with the rest obtained from reference TRBV13 and TRBJ2-7, is as follows: AAGVIQSPRHLIKEKRETATLKCYPIPRHDTVYWYQQGPGQDPQFLISFYEKMQSDKGSIPDRFSAQQFSDYHSELNMSSLELGDSALYFCASSERTWGSCSYEQYFGPGTRLTVT.

This clonotype is categorized as medium-sized. The chain uses TRBV12-3 or TRBV12-4 and TRBJ1-3, with D uncertain. CDR3 length: 15 amino acids. The V and J ends lost 0 bases and 0 bases respectively, with 6 bases between them. The CDR3 loop is CASSLATCSGNTIYF. The CDR3, as DNA: TGTGCCAGCAGTTTAGCCACCTGCTCTGGAAACACCATATATTTT.

This clonotype was counted only a few times. CDR3 nucleotide sequence: TGTGCCAGGGTCCCGCTGGGGGCCACTGGTGGCACAGATACGCAGTATTTT. This sequence encodes CARVPLGATGGTDTQYF. The gene calls are TRBV24-1 and TRBJ2-3; possibly TRBD1 for D (6 bases). The germline gives CDR1 KGHDR, CDR2 SFDVKD. V dropped 11 bases and J dropped 1 base, with 24 bases sitting between them. CDR3 length: 17 residues.

This clonotype occurred many times. The chain couples TRBV5-1 to TRBJ2-7, with D possibly TRBD1 on 5 matching bases. The CDR3 consists of 16 residues. V lost 0 bases and J lost 0, with 13 bases in between. Germline assignment: CDR1 SGHRS and CDR2 YFSETQ. CDR3 in amino acids: CASSLAFDRHSYEQYF. In DNA form, the CDR3 reads TGCGCCAGCAGCTTGGCTTTCGACAGACACTCCTACGAGCAGTACTTC.